The 5 T cell receptor beta chains below come from one sample, sequenced in a study of blood T cell repertoires in COVID-19. Assay: immunoSEQ multiplex PCR; the TCRdb copy retains only in-frame clones and omits some. The sample contains approximately 150,000 clones, about 80% of which appear only once. Material for sequencing was peripheral blood. Source of these receptors: a woman in her sixties or seventies with acute or convalescent COVID-19.

V and J are TRBV25-1 and TRBJ2-2, with TRBD1 as a possible D gene (5 bases). The CDR3 sequence is 16 residues long. Trimming removed 3 bases from V and 1 base from J, with 12 bases in between. In germline, CDR1 is MGHDK, CDR2 SYGVNS. The CDR3 region is CASSDHQGRNTGELFF. As DNA, the CDR3 is TGTGCCAGCAGTGATCACCAGGGCCGGAACACCGGGGAGCTGTTTTTT.

The rearrangement joins TRBV18 to TRBJ1-1; D possibly corresponds to TRBD1 (5 bases). Germline lookup yields CDR1 KGHSH and CDR2 LQKENI. The V gene lost 10 bases and the J gene lost 11 bases, with 23 bases spanning the gap. This CDR3 is 13 amino acids long. The chain's CDR3 is CATTPSGRVGAFF. The CDR3 region has the DNA TGTGCCACCACCCCATCGGGCAGGGTTGGCGCTTTCTTT.

The gene calls are TRBV19 and TRBJ2-1, with 7 bases fitting TRBD1. Looked up from germline, CDR1 is LNHDA and CDR2 is SQIVND (reference sequence). The trim removed 1 base at V and 1 base at J, leaving 13 bases unmatched. This CDR3 comprises 19 residues. Written as DNA, the CDR3 is TGTGCCAGTAGTATAGCTTCGTCGTTGACGGACAGGTCCTACAATGAGCAGTTCTTC. It yields the protein CASSIASSLTDRSYNEQFF.

The chain carries TRBV12-5 and TRBJ2-3; 7 positions match TRBD2. CDR1 and CDR2 (germline): LGHNT, FRNRAP. The V segment lost 4 bases and the J segment 5 bases; nucleotides outside the gene matches: 6. This CDR3 comprises 14 residues. The CDR3 nucleotides are TGTGCTAGTGGTTCTGGAGTAGCGGGAGATACGCAGTATTTT. It encodes CASGSGVAGDTQYF. Full variable domain (rest looked up from reference TRBV12-5 and TRBJ2-3): DARVTQTPRHKVTEMGQEVTMRCQPILGHNTVFWYRQTMMQGLELLAYFRNRAPLDDSGMPKDRFSAEMPDATLATLKIQPSEPRDSAVYFCASGSGVAGDTQYFGPGTRLTVL.

The rearrangement uses TRBV24-1 and TRBJ2-3; 9 bases map to TRBD1. The germline V gene encodes CDR1 KGHDR and CDR2 SFDVKD. This CDR3 is 17 amino acids long. After removal of 1 base from V and 5 bases from J, the junction contained 9 bases not matched to a gene. CDR3 DNA sequence: TGTGCCACCAGTGATTTTTCCCTGACAGGGGGGGGAGATACGCAGTATTTT. It specifies CATSDFSLTGGGDTQYF.